This paragraph covers one TCR beta chain sequence. This sample is part of a study of cytomegalovirus exposure and HLA in healthy donors. For the study at large: Genotyping showed roughly 83% of 398 donors falling in the Caucasian-associated ancestry cluster.

The trim removed 2 bases at V and 7 bases at J, leaving 5 bases unmatched. CDR1 MNHEY and CDR2 SVGAGI come from the germline V gene. The CDR3 has 14 residues. Use of 60 Vbeta and 13 Jbeta primers characterized the PCR. Repertoires were generated with immunoSEQ multiplex PCR, while TCRdb's copy carries only in-frame clones and drops some. The sample holds about 200,000 clones, roughly 74% seen once. The TCR was taken from a woman in her thirties in good health and CMV-seronegative. Sequencing was carried out using PBMCs. The chain uses TRBV6-5 and TRBJ2-3; 8 bases are shared with TRBD2. The CDR3 loop is CASSYLISGNTQYF. The CDR3 DNA reads TGTGCCAGCAGTTACCTGATTAGCGGGAATACGCAGTATTTT.